Described below is a single T cell receptor beta chain sequence and its context. Its antigen is not yet known. No much larger clone is present one base from it, and per-base qualities are unavailable. Looking up the germline V gene yields CDR1 SGHRS and CDR2 YFSETQ. The CDR3 covers 16 residues, taking in both the cysteine and the phenylalanine. The retained sequence is limited to the CDR3, 48 bases, with the frame set at the first base. At the junction V is shortened by 0 bases and J by 1 base; bases outside the gene matches: 3. Participants in the prospective study were aged roughly 18 to 95 years, lived in 20 to 25 United States geographic areas, and enrolled through a virtual design. In the prospective study, cohorts were assigned on the basis of participant-reported clinical history obtained from a screening survey and a study questionnaire. Mobile phlebotomists in the prospective study collected whole blood, serum and a nasopharyngeal or oropharyngeal swab from every participant. Additional blood draws and questionnaires over an approximately 2-month period could optionally be provided by prospective study participants. Before DNA extraction, blood samples from the prospective study were shipped at room temperature or frozen.

This sample stems from a study of blood T cell repertoires in COVID-19 (dated by TCRdb to 2018 to 2020). Context from the whole study: Samples covering the acute and convalescent phases of COVID-19 were provided by collaborators in the United States, Italy and Spain. Deeply sampled blood TCRbeta repertoires from subjects exposed to, actively infected with, or recovered from COVID-19 were included in the dataset. The repertoires were released in a freely available public database meant as a resource for research on the immune response to SARS-CoV-2. The sample metadata nearly always contained a de-identified subject ID, COVID-19 status, age in years and sex. The prospective study material was composed of cDNA or gDNA derived from T cells, B-cell-depleted T cells, or PBMCs. The samples were drawn from two sources: the first 160 participants of the ongoing ImmuneRACE study, and fewer than 1,500 subjects contributed by 6 global collaborators. Where HLA class I and class II types were available, the types were taken from metadata supplied by the sample provider, not from assay-based typing. Broad study findings and their caveats: Clinical and demographic metadata were provided uncurated, with the amount varying by source and participant.

TCRbeta CDR3 regions were amplified from genomic DNA by means of the immunoSEQ Assay, a bias-controlled multiplex PCR. Per the authors' processing: The number of nucleated cells in each sample was estimated by amplification of reference gene primers within the assay. To quantify the absolute abundance of each unique TCRbeta CDR3 rearrangement, sequence reads were collapsed and filtered. For each sample, productive Simpson clonality was calculated as the square root of Simpson's diversity index over productive rearrangements. The source is immuneACCESS, and TCRdb retained only in-frame sequences with V and J called. Part of the clones is not carried over; for the studies checked, unresolved V genes explain less than half of this, and the remainder is unexplained. D and trimming were read from the DNA, whereas the V and J calls and clone size are those reported in that table. A total of about 210,000 clones appear in this sample, 86% of them only once. Of the sample, roughly 5.9% is held by the ten largest clones.

The receptor comes from a man aged 35 to 55 with acute COVID-19. Sequenced material: PBMCs or T cells enriched from blood (not recorded which). The chain couples TRBV5-1 to TRBJ2-1, with 8 junctional bases fitting TRBD2. The CDR3 region: CASSLVLAASYNEQFF. The DNA reads TGCGCCAGCAGCTTGGTACTAGCGGCTTCCTACAATGAGCAGTTCTTC. Outside the CDR3, residues come from the reference TRBV5-1 and TRBJ2-1 proteins, so the full variable domain is: KAGVTQTPRYLIKTRGQQVTLSCSPISGHRSVSWYQQTPGQGLQFLFEYFSETQRNKGNFPGRFSGRQFSNSRSEMNVSTLELGDSALYLCASSLVLAASYNEQFFGPGTRLTVL.